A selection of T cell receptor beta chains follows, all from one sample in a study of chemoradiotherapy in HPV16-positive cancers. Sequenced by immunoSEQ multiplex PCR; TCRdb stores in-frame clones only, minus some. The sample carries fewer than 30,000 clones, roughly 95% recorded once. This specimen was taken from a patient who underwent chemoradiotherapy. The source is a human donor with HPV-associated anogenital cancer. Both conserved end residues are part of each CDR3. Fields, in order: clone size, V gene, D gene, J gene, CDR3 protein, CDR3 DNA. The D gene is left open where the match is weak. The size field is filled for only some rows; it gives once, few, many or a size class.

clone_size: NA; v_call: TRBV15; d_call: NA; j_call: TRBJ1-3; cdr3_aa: CATSREAGKGNTIYF; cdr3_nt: TGTGCCACCAGCAGAGAGGCAGGGAAAGGAAACACCATATATTTT
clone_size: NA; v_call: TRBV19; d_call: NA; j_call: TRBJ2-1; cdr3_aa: CASGYNEQFF; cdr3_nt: TGTGCCAGTGGATACAATGAGCAGTTCTTC
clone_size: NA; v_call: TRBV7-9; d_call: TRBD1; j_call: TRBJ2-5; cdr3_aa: CASSLSGGRETQYF; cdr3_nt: TGTGCCAGCAGCTTATCAGGGGGAAGAGAGACCCAGTACTTC
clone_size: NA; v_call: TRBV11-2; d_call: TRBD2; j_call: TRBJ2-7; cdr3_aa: CASSSLSGRSSYEQYF; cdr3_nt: TGTGCCAGCAGCAGTCTTAGCGGGAGAAGCTCCTACGAGCAGTACTTC
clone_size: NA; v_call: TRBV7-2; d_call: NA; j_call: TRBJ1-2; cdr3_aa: CASSLARKGYTF; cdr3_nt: TGTGCCAGCAGCTTAGCCAGAAAGGGCTACACCTTC
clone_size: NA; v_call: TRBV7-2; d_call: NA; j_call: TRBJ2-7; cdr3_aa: CASSPRANSYEQYF; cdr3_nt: TGTGCCAGCAGCCCCAGGGCTAACTCCTACGAGCAGTACTTC
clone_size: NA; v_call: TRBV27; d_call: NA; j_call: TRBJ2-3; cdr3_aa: CASSLAGYTDTQYF; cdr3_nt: TGTGCCAGCAGTTTAGCGGGGTACACAGATACGCAGTATTTT
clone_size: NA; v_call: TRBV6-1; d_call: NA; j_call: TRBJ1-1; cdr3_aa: CASSEAIRAFF; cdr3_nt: TGTGCCAGCAGTGAAGCTATTCGGGCTTTCTTT
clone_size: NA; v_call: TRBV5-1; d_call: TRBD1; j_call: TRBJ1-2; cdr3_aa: CASSRTGRDNYGYTF; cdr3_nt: TGCGCCAGCAGCCGGACAGGGAGGGATAACTATGGCTACACCTTC
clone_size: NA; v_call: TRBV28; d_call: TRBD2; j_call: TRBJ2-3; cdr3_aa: CASSPGGAGTDTQYF; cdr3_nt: TGTGCCAGCAGTCCCGGGGGGGCCGGCACAGATACGCAGTATTTT
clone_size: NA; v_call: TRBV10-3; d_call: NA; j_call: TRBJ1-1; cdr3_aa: CAISDAGLGDTEAFF; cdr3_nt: TGTGCCATCAGTGATGCAGGTCTCGGGGACACTGAAGCTTTCTTT
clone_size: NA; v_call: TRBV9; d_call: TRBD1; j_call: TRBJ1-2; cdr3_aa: CASSATRGRRDGYTF; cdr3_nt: TGTGCCAGCAGCGCCACGAGGGGGCGGCGGGATGGCTACACCTTC
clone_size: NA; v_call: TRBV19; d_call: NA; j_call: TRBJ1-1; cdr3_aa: CASSIQRSPEAFF; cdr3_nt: TGTGCCAGTAGTATTCAGAGATCCCCTGAAGCTTTCTTT
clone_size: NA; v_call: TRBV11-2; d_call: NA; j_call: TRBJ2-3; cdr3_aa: CASSLSAAATADTQYF; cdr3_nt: TGTGCCAGCAGCTTAAGTGCGGCGGCCACCGCAGATACGCAGTATTTT
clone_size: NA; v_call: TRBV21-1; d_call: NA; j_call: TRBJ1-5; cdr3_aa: CASSTNQPQHF; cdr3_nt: TGTGCCAGCAGCACCAATCAGCCCCAGCATTTT
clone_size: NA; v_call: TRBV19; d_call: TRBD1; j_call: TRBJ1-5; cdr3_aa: CASSLAGGRSNQPQHF; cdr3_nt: TGTGCCAGTAGTTTGGCAGGGGGAAGGAGCAATCAGCCCCAGCATTTT
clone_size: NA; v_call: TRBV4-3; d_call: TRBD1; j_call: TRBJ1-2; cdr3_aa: CASSQRDRGGGYTF; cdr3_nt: TGCGCCAGCAGCCAAAGGGACAGGGGAGGCGGCTACACCTTC
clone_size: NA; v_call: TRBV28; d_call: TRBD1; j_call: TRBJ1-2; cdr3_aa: CASRQTGTGGYTF; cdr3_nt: TGTGCCAGCAGACAAACTGGGACAGGTGGCTACACCTTC
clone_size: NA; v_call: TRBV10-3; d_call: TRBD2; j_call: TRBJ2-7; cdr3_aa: CAIGSAGTSNHEQYF; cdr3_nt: TGTGCCATCGGGTCGGCGGGGACTAGTAACCACGAGCAGTACTTC
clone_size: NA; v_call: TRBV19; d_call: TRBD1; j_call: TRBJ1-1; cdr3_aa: CASSPYRGPGTEAFF; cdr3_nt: TGTGCCAGTAGCCCATACAGGGGGCCGGGCACTGAAGCTTTCTTT
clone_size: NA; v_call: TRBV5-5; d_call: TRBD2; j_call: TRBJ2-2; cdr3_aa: CASSQGLAGWAGELFF; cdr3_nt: TGTGCCAGCAGCCAAGGACTAGCGGGATGGGCCGGGGAGCTGTTTTTT
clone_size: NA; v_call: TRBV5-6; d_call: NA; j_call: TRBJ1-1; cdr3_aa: CASSWMMNTEAFF; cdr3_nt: TGTGCCAGCAGCTGGATGATGAACACTGAAGCTTTCTTT
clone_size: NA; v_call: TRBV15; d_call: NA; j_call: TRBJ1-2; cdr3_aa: CATSRDGEGWIYGYTF; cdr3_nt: TGTGCCACCAGCAGAGATGGGGAAGGGTGGATCTATGGCTACACCTTC
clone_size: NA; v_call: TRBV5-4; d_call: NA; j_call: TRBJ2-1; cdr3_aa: CASSSESLELEQFF; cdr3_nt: TGTGCCAGCAGCTCCGAGTCCTTAGAGCTTGAGCAGTTCTTC
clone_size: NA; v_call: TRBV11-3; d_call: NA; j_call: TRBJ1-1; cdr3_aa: CASSLDRRSNTEAFF; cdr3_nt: TGTGCCAGCAGCTTAGATAGACGGTCCAACACTGAAGCTTTCTTT
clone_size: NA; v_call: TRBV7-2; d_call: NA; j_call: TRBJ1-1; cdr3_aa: CASSLPDGMNTEAFF; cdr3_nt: TGTGCCAGCAGCTTACCCGACGGGATGAACACTGAAGCTTTCTTT
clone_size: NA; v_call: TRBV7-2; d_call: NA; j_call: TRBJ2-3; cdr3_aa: CASSLMGLGTDTQYF; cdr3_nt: TGTGCCAGCAGCTTGATGGGCCTTGGAACAGATACGCAGTATTTT
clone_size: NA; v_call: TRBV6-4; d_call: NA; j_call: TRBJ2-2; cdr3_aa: CASSDGGRGELFF; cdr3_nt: TGTGCCAGCAGTGACGGGGGGAGAGGGGAGCTGTTTTTT
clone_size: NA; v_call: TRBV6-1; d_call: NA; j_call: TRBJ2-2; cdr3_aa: CATTRTVNTGELFF; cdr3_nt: TGTGCCACCACTCGGACCGTGAACACCGGGGAGCTGTTTTTT
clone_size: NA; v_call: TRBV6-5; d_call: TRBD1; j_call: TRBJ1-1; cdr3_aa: CASRYRGLNTEAFF; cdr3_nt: TGTGCCAGCAGGTACAGGGGCCTGAACACTGAAGCTTTCTTT
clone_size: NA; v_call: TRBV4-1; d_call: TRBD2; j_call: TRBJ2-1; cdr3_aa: CASSLIAGAGNEQFF; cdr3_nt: TGCGCCAGCAGCCTAATAGCGGGAGCGGGCAATGAGCAGTTCTTC
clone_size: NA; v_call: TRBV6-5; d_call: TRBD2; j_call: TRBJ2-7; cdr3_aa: CASSYSGSTHEQYF; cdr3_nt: TGTGCCAGCAGTTACAGCGGGAGTACGCACGAGCAGTACTTC
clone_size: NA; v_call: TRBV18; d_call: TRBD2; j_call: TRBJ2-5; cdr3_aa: CASSDFGTSGKETQYF; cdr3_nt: TGTGCCAGCTCAGACTTCGGGACTAGCGGGAAAGAGACCCAGTACTTC
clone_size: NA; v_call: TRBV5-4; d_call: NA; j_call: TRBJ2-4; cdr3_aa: CASSLDREDIQYF; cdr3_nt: TGTGCCAGCAGCTTGGACAGGGAGGACATTCAGTACTTC
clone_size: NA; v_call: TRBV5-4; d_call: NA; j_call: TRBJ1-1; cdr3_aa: CASSPVPDANTEAFF; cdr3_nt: TGTGCCAGCAGCCCAGTCCCCGACGCCAACACTGAAGCTTTCTTT
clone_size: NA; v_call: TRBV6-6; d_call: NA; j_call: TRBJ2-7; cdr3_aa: CASSSTALSSYEQYF; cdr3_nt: TGTGCCAGCAGCTCCACCGCCCTTAGCTCCTACGAGCAGTACTTC
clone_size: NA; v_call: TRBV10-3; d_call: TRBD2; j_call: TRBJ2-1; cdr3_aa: CAISGTSGSETSYNEQFF; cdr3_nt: TGTGCCATCTCCGGGACTAGCGGGAGCGAGACCTCCTACAATGAGCAGTTCTTC
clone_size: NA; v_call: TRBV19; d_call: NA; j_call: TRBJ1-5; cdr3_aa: CASSISPRNNQPQHF; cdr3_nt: TGTGCCAGTAGTATATCGCCGAGAAACAATCAGCCCCAGCATTTT
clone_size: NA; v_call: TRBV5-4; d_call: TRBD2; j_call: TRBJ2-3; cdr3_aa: CASSLKYGGDTDTQYF; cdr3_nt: TGTGCCAGCAGTCTAAAATACGGGGGGGACACAGATACGCAGTATTTT
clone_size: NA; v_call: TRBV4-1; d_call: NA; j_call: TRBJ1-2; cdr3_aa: CASSPTERAGGYTF; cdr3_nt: TGCGCCAGCAGCCCTACGGAAAGGGCCGGCGGCTACACCTTC
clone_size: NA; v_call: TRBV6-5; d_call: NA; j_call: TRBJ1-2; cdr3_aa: CASSYSNTGGGYTF; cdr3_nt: TGTGCCAGCAGTTACTCGAATACAGGAGGCGGCTACACCTTC
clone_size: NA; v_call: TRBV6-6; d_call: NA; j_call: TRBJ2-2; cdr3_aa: CASDDRGAGELFF; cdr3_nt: TGTGCCAGCGATGATCGGGGAGCGGGGGAGCTGTTTTTT
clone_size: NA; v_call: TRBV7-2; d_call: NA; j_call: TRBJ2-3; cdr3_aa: CASSFRSGGIGTDTQYF; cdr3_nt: TGTGCCAGCAGCTTCCGTTCCGGTGGGATCGGGACAGATACGCAGTATTTT
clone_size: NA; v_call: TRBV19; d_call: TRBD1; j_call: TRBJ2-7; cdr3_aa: CASRQTGQGLFDEQYF; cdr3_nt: TGTGCCAGTAGGCAGACTGGACAGGGCCTTTTTGACGAGCAGTACTTC
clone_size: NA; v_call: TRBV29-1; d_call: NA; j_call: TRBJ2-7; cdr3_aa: CSVGEGAEQYF; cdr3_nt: TGCAGCGTTGGGGAGGGGGCCGAGCAGTACTTC
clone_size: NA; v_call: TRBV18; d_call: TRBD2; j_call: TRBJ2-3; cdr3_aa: CASSPYSPLTSVSTDTQYF; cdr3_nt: TGTGCCAGCTCACCATACTCTCCACTGACTAGCGTAAGCACAGATACGCAGTATTTT
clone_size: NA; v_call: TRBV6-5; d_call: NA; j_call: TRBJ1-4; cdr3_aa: CASSYSRGTNEKLFF; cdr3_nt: TGTGCCAGCAGTTACTCGCGGGGGACAAATGAAAAACTGTTTTTT
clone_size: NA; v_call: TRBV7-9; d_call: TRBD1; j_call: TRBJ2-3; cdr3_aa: CASSLGTGGSDTQYF; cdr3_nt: TGTGCCAGCAGCTTAGGGACAGGGGGCTCAGATACGCAGTATTTT
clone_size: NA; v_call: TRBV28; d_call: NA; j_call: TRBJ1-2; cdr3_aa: CASSLNLGSKNGYTF; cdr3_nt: TGTGCCAGCAGTTTAAATCTCGGCAGCAAGAATGGCTACACCTTC
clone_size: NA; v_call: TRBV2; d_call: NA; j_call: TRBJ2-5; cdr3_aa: CASSEGGPSGGRGTQYF; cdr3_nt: TGTGCCAGCAGTGAAGGGGGTCCTAGTGGGGGTAGAGGGACCCAGTACTTC
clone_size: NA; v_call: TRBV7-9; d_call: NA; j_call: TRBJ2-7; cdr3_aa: CASSLVGVSNEQYF; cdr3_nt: TGTGCCAGCAGCTTAGTCGGGGTTAGCAACGAGCAGTACTTC
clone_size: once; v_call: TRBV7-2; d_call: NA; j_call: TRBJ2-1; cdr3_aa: CASSRRGGAWGFFF; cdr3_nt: TGTGCCAGCAGCCGCCGAGGGGGGGCATGGGGTTTTTTCTTC
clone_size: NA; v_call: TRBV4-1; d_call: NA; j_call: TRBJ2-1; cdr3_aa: CASSQDWGSSYNEQFF; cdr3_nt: TGCGCCAGCAGCCAAGATTGGGGGAGCTCCTACAATGAGCAGTTCTTC
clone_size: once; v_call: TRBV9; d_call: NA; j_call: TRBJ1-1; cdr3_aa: CASSVEQGTEAFF; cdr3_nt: TGTGCCAGCAGCGTGGAACAGGGCACTGAAGCTTTCTTT
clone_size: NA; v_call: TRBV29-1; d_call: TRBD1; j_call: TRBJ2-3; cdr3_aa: CSVWPRQGGSGTDTQYF; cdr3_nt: TGCAGCGTTTGGCCGAGACAGGGGGGTAGCGGCACAGATACGCAGTATTTT